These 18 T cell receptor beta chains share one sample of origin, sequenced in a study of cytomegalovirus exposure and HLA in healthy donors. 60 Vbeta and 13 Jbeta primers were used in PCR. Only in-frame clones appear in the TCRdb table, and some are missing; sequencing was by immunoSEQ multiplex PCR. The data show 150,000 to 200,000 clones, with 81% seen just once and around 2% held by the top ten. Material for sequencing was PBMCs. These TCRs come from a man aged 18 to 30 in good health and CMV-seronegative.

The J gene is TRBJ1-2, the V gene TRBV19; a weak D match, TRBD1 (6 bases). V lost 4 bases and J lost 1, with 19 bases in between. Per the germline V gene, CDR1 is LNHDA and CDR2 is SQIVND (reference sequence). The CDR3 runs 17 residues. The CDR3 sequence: CASSRDNPRRDNYGYTF. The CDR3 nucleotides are TGTGCCAGTAGTAGGGACAATCCGAGGCGAGATAACTATGGCTACACCTTC.

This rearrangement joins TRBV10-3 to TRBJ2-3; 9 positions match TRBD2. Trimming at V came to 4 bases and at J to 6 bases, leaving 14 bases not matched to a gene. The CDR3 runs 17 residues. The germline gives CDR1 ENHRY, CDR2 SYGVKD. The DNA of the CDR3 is TGTGCCATCAGTGGGTCGATTGCGGGAGGGGGTCTGGATACGCAGTATTTT. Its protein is CAISGSIAGGGLDTQYF.

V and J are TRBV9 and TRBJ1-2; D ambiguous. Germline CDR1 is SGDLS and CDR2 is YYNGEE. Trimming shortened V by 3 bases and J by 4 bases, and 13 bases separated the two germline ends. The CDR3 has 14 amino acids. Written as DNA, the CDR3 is TGTGCCAGCAGCGCAATGACTCCTCTCTATGGCTACACCTTC. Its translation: CASSAMTPLYGYTF. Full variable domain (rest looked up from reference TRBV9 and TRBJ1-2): DSGVTQTPKHLITATGQRVTLRCSPRSGDLSVYWYQQSLDQGLQFLIQYYNGEERAKGNILERFSAQQFPDLHSELNLSSLELGDSALYFCASSAMTPLYGYTFGSGTRLTVV.

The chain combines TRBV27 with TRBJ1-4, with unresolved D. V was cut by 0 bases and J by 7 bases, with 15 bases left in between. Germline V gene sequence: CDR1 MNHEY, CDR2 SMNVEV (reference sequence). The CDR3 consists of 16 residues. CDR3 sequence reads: CASSLSSRPEGEKLFF. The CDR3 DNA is TGTGCCAGCAGTTTATCATCACGCCCGGAGGGTGAAAAACTGTTTTTT. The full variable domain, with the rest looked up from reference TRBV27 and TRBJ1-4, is EAQVTQNPRYLITVTGKKLTVTCSQNMNHEYMSWYRQDPGLGLRQIYYSMNVEVTDKGDVPEGYKVSRKEKRNFPLILESPSPNQTSLYFCASSLSSRPEGEKLFFGSGTQLSVL.

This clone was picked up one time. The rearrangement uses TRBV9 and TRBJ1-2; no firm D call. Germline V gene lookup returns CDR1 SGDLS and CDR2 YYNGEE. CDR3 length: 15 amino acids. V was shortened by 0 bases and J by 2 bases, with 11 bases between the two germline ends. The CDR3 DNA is TGTGCCAGCAGCGTAGACTCGAGGGTCAACTATGGCTACACCTTC. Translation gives CASSVDSRVNYGYTF.

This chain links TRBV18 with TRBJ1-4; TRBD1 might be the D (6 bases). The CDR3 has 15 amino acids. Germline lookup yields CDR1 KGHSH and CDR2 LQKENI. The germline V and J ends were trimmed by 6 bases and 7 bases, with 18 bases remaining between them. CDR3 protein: CASSLTGSVSEKLFF. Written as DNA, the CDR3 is TGTGCCAGCTCTCTAACAGGGTCTGTTAGTGAAAAACTGTTTTTT.

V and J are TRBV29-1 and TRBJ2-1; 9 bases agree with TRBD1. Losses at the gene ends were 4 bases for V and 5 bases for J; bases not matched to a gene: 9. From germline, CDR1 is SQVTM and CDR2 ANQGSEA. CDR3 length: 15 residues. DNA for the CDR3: TGCAGCGTTGCCCTCGGACAGGGGAAGCACAATGAGCAGTTCTTC. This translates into CSVALGQGKHNEQFF.

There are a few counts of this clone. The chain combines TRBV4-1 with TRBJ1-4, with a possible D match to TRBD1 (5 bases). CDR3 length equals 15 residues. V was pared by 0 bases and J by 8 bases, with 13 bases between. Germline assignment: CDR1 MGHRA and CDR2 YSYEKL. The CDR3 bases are TGCGCCAGCAGCCAAGATTTCACAGGACGAGAAAAACTGTTTTTT. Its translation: CASSQDFTGREKLFF.

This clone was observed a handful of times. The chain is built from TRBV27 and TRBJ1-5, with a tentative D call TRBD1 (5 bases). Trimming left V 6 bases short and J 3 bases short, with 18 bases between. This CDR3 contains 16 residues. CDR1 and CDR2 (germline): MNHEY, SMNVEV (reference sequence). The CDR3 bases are TGTGCCAGCAGCCAAATGGGGGGAAGGTACAATCAGCCCCAGCATTTT. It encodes CASSQMGGRYNQPQHF.

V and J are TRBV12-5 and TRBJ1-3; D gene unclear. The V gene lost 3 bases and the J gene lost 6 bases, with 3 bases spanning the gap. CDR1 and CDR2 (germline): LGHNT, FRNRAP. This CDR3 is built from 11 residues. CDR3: CASGFKNTIYF. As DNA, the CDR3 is TGTGCTAGTGGTTTTAAAAACACCATATATTTT.

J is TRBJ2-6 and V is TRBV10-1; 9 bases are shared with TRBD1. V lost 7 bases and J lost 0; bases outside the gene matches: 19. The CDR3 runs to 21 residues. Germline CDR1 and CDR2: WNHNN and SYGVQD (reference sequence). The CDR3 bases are TGCGCCAGCACCCGAAGGCCTTCGGGTCCACAGGGGGCCTCTGGGGCCAACGTCCTGACTTTC. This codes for CASTRRPSGPQGASGANVLTF.

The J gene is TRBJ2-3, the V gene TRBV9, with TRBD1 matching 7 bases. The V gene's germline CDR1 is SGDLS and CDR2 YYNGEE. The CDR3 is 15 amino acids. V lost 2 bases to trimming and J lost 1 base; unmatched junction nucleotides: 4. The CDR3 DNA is TGTGCCAGCAGCGTGGGAGACAGGGGCACAGATACGCAGTATTTT. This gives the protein CASSVGDRGTDTQYF.

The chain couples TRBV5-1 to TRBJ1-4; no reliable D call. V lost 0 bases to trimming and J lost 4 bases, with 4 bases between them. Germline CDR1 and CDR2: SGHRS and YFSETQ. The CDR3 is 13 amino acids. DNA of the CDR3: TGCGCCAGCAGCTTGGTTAATAATGAAAAACTGTTTTTT. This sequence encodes CASSLVNNEKLFF.

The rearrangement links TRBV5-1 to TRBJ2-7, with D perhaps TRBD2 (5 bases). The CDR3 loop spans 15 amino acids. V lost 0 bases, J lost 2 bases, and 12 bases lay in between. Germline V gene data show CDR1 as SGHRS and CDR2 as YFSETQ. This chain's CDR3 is CASSLEGSGAYEQYF. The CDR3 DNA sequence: TGCGCCAGCAGCTTGGAGGGCTCCGGGGCCTACGAGCAGTACTTC.

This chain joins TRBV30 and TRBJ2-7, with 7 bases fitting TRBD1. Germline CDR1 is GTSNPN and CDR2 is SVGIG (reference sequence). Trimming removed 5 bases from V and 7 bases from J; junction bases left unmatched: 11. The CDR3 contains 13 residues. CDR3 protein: CAWGRDSQGEQYF. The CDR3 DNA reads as TGTGCCTGGGGTCGGGACAGTCAAGGGGAGCAGTACTTC.

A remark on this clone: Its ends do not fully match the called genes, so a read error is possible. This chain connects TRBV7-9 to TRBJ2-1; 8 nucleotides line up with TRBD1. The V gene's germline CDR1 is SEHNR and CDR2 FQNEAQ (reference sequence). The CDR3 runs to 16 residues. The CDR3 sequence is CSSSLGTGGTNNEQFF. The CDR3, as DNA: TGTTCCAGCAGTCTGGGAACAGGGGGGACGAACAATGAGCAGTTCTTC.

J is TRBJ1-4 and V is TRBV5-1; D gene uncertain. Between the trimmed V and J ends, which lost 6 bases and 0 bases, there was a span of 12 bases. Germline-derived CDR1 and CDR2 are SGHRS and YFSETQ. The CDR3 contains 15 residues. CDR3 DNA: TGCGCCAGCACCCCAAATTCGGCAACTAATGAAAAACTGTTTTTT. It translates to CASTPNSATNEKLFF. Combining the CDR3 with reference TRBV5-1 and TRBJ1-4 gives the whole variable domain KAGVTQTPRYLIKTRGQQVTLSCSPISGHRSVSWYQQTPGQGLQFLFEYFSETQRNKGNFPGRFSGRQFSNSRSEMNVSTLELGDSALYLCASTPNSATNEKLFFGSGTQLSVL.

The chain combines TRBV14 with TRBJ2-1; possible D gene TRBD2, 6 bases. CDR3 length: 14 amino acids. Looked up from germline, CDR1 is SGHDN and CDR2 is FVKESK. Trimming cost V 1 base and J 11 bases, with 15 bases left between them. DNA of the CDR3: TGTGCCAGCAGCCAAGTGGGGGGACCAATGAAGCAGTTCTTC. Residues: CASSQVGGPMKQFF.